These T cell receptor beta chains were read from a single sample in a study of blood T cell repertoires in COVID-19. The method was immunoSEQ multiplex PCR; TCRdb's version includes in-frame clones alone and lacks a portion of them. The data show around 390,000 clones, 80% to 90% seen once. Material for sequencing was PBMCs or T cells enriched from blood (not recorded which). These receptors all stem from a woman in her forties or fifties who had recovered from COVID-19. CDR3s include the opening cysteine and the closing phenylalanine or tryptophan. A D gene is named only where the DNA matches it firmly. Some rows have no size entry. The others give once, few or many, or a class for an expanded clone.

cdr3_aa: CASSYHGTGGGNYGYTF; cdr3_nt: TGTGCCAGCAGTTATCACGGGACAGGGGGCGGGAACTATGGCTACACCTTC; j_call: TRBJ1-2; v_call: TRBV28; cdr3_length: 17; d_call: TRBD1; clone_size: NA
cdr3_aa: CASSLVHSVAFF; cdr3_nt: TGTGCCAGCAGCTTAGTGCACTCCGTTGCTTTCTTT; j_call: TRBJ1-1; v_call: TRBV7-2; cdr3_length: 12; d_call: NA; clone_size: NA
cdr3_aa: CASSQAAGGWDTEAFF; cdr3_nt: TGCGCCAGCAGCCAAGCGGCCGGGGGTTGGGACACTGAAGCTTTCTTT; j_call: TRBJ1-1; v_call: TRBV4-3; cdr3_length: 16; d_call: NA; clone_size: NA
cdr3_aa: CASSLTDYSTDTQYF; cdr3_nt: TGTGCCAGCAGTTTAACAGATTATAGCACAGATACGCAGTATTTT; j_call: TRBJ2-3; v_call: TRBV28; cdr3_length: 15; d_call: NA; clone_size: NA
cdr3_aa: CASSQDSAGGAYEQYF; cdr3_nt: TGCGCCAGCAGCCAAGACTCAGCGGGGGGCGCCTACGAGCAGTACTTC; j_call: TRBJ2-7; v_call: TRBV4-1; cdr3_length: 16; d_call: TRBD2; clone_size: NA
cdr3_aa: CASSQRAGGLDTQYF; cdr3_nt: TGTGCCAGCAGCCAAAGAGCGGGGGGGCTAGATACGCAGTATTTT; j_call: TRBJ2-3; v_call: TRBV4-2; cdr3_length: 15; d_call: TRBD2; clone_size: NA
cdr3_aa: CASSLNSYSNQPQHF; cdr3_nt: TGTGCCAGCAGCTTAAATAGTTATAGCAATCAGCCCCAGCATTTT; j_call: TRBJ1-5; v_call: TRBV7-8; cdr3_length: 15; d_call: NA; clone_size: NA
cdr3_aa: CASSLAGRERGNTIYF; cdr3_nt: TGTGCCAGCAGCCTCGCAGGACGGGAAAGGGGAAACACCATATATTTT; j_call: TRBJ1-3; v_call: TRBV7-9; cdr3_length: 16; d_call: NA; clone_size: NA
cdr3_aa: CASSMTGKAQETQYF; cdr3_nt: TGTGCCAGTAGTATGACAGGGAAGGCTCAAGAGACCCAGTACTTC; j_call: TRBJ2-5; v_call: TRBV19; cdr3_length: 15; d_call: TRBD1; clone_size: NA
cdr3_aa: CASSPLVSDTEAFF; cdr3_nt: TGTGCCAGTAGCCCGCTGGTATCAGACACTGAAGCTTTCTTT; j_call: TRBJ1-1; v_call: TRBV19; cdr3_length: 14; d_call: NA; clone_size: NA
cdr3_aa: CASSPDAIFKGADTQYF; cdr3_nt: TGTGCCAGCAGCCCGGACGCTATCTTCAAGGGGGCAGATACGCAGTATTTT; j_call: TRBJ2-3; v_call: TRBV5-6; cdr3_length: 17; d_call: NA; clone_size: NA
cdr3_aa: CASSQGLVQAFF; cdr3_nt: TGTGCCAGCAGCCAAGGGCTCGTCCAAGCTTTCTTT; j_call: TRBJ1-1; v_call: TRBV3-1/TRBV3-2; cdr3_length: 12; d_call: NA; clone_size: NA
cdr3_aa: CASSQDGLVGETQYF; cdr3_nt: TGTGCCAGCAGCCAAGATGGGCTGGTTGGGGAGACCCAGTACTTC; j_call: TRBJ2-5; v_call: TRBV14; cdr3_length: 15; d_call: NA; clone_size: once
cdr3_aa: CASSLPGQGLGNEQFF; cdr3_nt: TGTGCCAGCAGTCTCCCGGGACAGGGATTGGGGAATGAGCAGTTCTTC; j_call: TRBJ2-1; v_call: TRBV5-6; cdr3_length: 16; d_call: TRBD1; clone_size: NA
cdr3_aa: CASGKDRVLNEQFF; cdr3_nt: TGTGCCAGCGGTAAGGACAGGGTTTTGAATGAGCAGTTCTTC; j_call: TRBJ2-1; v_call: TRBV28; cdr3_length: 14; d_call: TRBD1; clone_size: NA
cdr3_aa: CASSSQQGHTEAFF; cdr3_nt: TGCGCCAGCAGCTCCCAACAGGGACACACTGAAGCTTTCTTT; j_call: TRBJ1-1; v_call: TRBV5-1; cdr3_length: 14; d_call: NA; clone_size: NA
cdr3_aa: CASSPRGGEGITGELFF; cdr3_nt: TGTGCCAGCAGCCCGCGAGGGGGAGAAGGGATAACCGGGGAGCTGTTTTTT; j_call: TRBJ2-2; v_call: TRBV7-3; cdr3_length: 17; d_call: NA; clone_size: NA
cdr3_aa: CAWTGGIYGYTF; cdr3_nt: TGTGCCTGGACAGGGGGCATCTATGGCTACACCTTC; j_call: TRBJ1-2; v_call: TRBV30; cdr3_length: 12; d_call: TRBD1; clone_size: NA
cdr3_aa: CARSLAPQGIGGYTF; cdr3_nt: TGTGCCAGAAGCTTGGCCCCACAGGGTATAGGAGGCTACACCTTC; j_call: TRBJ1-2; v_call: TRBV5-3; cdr3_length: 15; d_call: NA; clone_size: NA
cdr3_aa: CASSSTGYGYTF; cdr3_nt: TGTGCCAGCAGCTCGACTGGGTATGGCTACACCTTC; j_call: TRBJ1-2; v_call: TRBV12-3/TRBV12-4; cdr3_length: 12; d_call: NA; clone_size: NA
cdr3_aa: CASSTQGAADTEAFF; cdr3_nt: TGTGCCAGCAGCACACAGGGGGCGGCGGACACTGAAGCTTTCTTT; j_call: TRBJ1-1; v_call: TRBV7-8; cdr3_length: 15; d_call: TRBD1; clone_size: NA
cdr3_aa: CASSSRQRAFF; cdr3_nt: TGTGCCAGCAGTAGCCGTCAGAGGGCTTTCTTT; j_call: TRBJ1-1; v_call: TRBV28; cdr3_length: 11; d_call: NA; clone_size: few
cdr3_aa: CASSSGLLLDETQYF; cdr3_nt: TGTGCCAGCAGCTCGGGACTACTGCTAGACGAGACCCAGTACTTC; j_call: TRBJ2-5; v_call: TRBV7-9; cdr3_length: 15; d_call: TRBD2; clone_size: NA
cdr3_aa: CASSHRRALNTEAFF; cdr3_nt: TGTGCCAGCAGCCACCGCAGGGCCTTGAACACTGAAGCTTTCTTT; j_call: TRBJ1-1; v_call: TRBV5-8; cdr3_length: 15; d_call: NA; clone_size: NA
cdr3_aa: CASSIEGNGHEQYF; cdr3_nt: TGTGCCAGTAGTATTGAGGGAAATGGCCACGAGCAGTACTTC; j_call: TRBJ2-7; v_call: TRBV19; cdr3_length: 14; d_call: NA; clone_size: NA
cdr3_aa: CASSYSQGAFGYTF; cdr3_nt: TGTGCCAGCAGCTACTCCCAGGGGGCGTTTGGCTACACCTTC; j_call: TRBJ1-2; v_call: TRBV7-2; cdr3_length: 14; d_call: TRBD1; clone_size: NA
cdr3_aa: CASRSGGGSYNEQFF; cdr3_nt: TGTGCCAGCAGGTCTGGCGGAGGCTCCTACAATGAGCAGTTCTTC; j_call: TRBJ2-1; v_call: TRBV28; cdr3_length: 15; d_call: NA; clone_size: NA
cdr3_aa: CASSDRPSYEQYF; cdr3_nt: TGTGCCAGCAGTGACAGGCCCTCCTACGAGCAGTACTTC; j_call: TRBJ2-7; v_call: TRBV6-1; cdr3_length: 13; d_call: NA; clone_size: few
cdr3_aa: CASSPESAGPTETQYF; cdr3_nt: TGTGCCAGCAGTCCGGAGAGCGCGGGACCCACGGAGACCCAGTACTTC; j_call: TRBJ2-5; v_call: TRBV27; cdr3_length: 16; d_call: NA; clone_size: NA
cdr3_aa: CASSLGQGATTNEKLFF; cdr3_nt: TGTGCCAGCAGTCTCGGACAGGGGGCCACAACTAATGAAAAACTGTTTTTT; j_call: TRBJ1-4; v_call: TRBV27; cdr3_length: 17; d_call: TRBD1; clone_size: NA
cdr3_aa: CASRPWEGVSTEAFF; cdr3_nt: TGTGCCAGCAGGCCTTGGGAAGGGGTGAGCACTGAAGCTTTCTTT; j_call: TRBJ1-1; v_call: TRBV28; cdr3_length: 15; d_call: NA; clone_size: NA
cdr3_aa: CASSPPQGGNYGYTF; cdr3_nt: TGTGCCAGCTCACCACCCCAGGGTGGGAACTATGGCTACACCTTC; j_call: TRBJ1-2; v_call: TRBV18; cdr3_length: 15; d_call: NA; clone_size: NA
cdr3_aa: CAWTQGITQYF; cdr3_nt: TGTGCCTGGACACAGGGCATTACGCAGTATTTT; j_call: TRBJ2-3; v_call: TRBV30; cdr3_length: 11; d_call: NA; clone_size: NA
cdr3_aa: CASSQVGRRNTEAFF; cdr3_nt: TGTGCCAGCAGCCAAGTTGGGCGCAGGAACACTGAAGCTTTCTTT; j_call: TRBJ1-1; v_call: TRBV14; cdr3_length: 15; d_call: NA; clone_size: NA
cdr3_aa: CASRVSGVRSGNTIYF; cdr3_nt: TGTGCCAGCAGGGTCTCGGGGGTCCGCTCTGGAAACACCATATATTTT; j_call: TRBJ1-3; v_call: TRBV2; cdr3_length: 16; d_call: NA; clone_size: NA
cdr3_aa: CASSSAGANVLTF; cdr3_nt: TGTGCCAGCAGCTCGGCTGGGGCCAACGTCCTGACTTTC; j_call: TRBJ2-6; v_call: TRBV5-5; cdr3_length: 13; d_call: NA; clone_size: NA
cdr3_aa: CASSLVSGGGYTF; cdr3_nt: TGTGCCAGCAGTTTAGTCTCGGGAGGAGGCTACACCTTC; j_call: TRBJ1-2; v_call: TRBV12-3/TRBV12-4; cdr3_length: 13; d_call: NA; clone_size: NA
cdr3_aa: CASKPGQGYGNTIYF; cdr3_nt: TGTGCCAGTAAACCGGGACAGGGTTACGGAAACACCATATATTTT; j_call: TRBJ1-3; v_call: TRBV19; cdr3_length: 15; d_call: TRBD1; clone_size: NA
cdr3_aa: CASSGDFPFDEQFF; cdr3_nt: TGTGCCAGTAGTGGGGACTTTCCTTTTGATGAGCAGTTCTTC; j_call: TRBJ2-1; v_call: TRBV19; cdr3_length: 14; d_call: NA; clone_size: NA
cdr3_aa: CASNEGGVRRNYGYTF; cdr3_nt: TGTGCCAGCAATGAGGGGGGAGTACGGAGGAACTATGGCTACACCTTC; j_call: TRBJ1-2; v_call: TRBV6-1; cdr3_length: 16; d_call: NA; clone_size: NA
cdr3_aa: CASSPLTGTGVYEQYF; cdr3_nt: TGTGCCAGCAGCCCCTTAACCGGGACAGGGGTGTACGAGCAGTACTTC; j_call: TRBJ2-7; v_call: TRBV3-1/TRBV3-2; cdr3_length: 16; d_call: TRBD1; clone_size: NA
cdr3_aa: CASSLSPGDSGNTIYF; cdr3_nt: TGTGCCAGCAGCTTAAGTCCGGGTGACTCTGGAAACACCATATATTTT; j_call: TRBJ1-3; v_call: TRBV7-2; cdr3_length: 16; d_call: NA; clone_size: once
cdr3_aa: CASERRGNEKLFF; cdr3_nt: TGTGCCAGCGAACGGAGGGGTAATGAAAAACTGTTTTTT; j_call: TRBJ1-4; v_call: TRBV5-6; cdr3_length: 13; d_call: NA; clone_size: NA
cdr3_aa: CASSFRGGAGELFF; cdr3_nt: TGTGCCAGCAGCTTCCGCGGGGGGGCCGGGGAGCTGTTTTTT; j_call: TRBJ2-2; v_call: TRBV5-4; cdr3_length: 14; d_call: TRBD2; clone_size: NA
cdr3_aa: CASSLLFSRLSNQPQHF; cdr3_nt: TGTGCCAGCAGCTTATTATTCAGTCGTCTGAGCAATCAGCCCCAGCATTTT; j_call: TRBJ1-5; v_call: TRBV7-2; cdr3_length: 17; d_call: NA; clone_size: NA
cdr3_aa: CASSAFPGYSYEQYF; cdr3_nt: TGTGCCAGCAGCGCTTTCCCGGGGTACTCCTACGAGCAGTACTTC; j_call: TRBJ2-7; v_call: TRBV9; cdr3_length: 15; d_call: NA; clone_size: NA
cdr3_aa: CASSIAHRGDTEAFF; cdr3_nt: TGTGCCAGTAGTATAGCTCACAGGGGAGACACTGAAGCTTTCTTT; j_call: TRBJ1-1; v_call: TRBV19; cdr3_length: 15; d_call: TRBD1; clone_size: NA
cdr3_aa: CASSAPGGREQYF; cdr3_nt: TGTGCCAGCAGTGCCCCGGGGGGTCGCGAGCAGTACTTC; j_call: TRBJ2-7; v_call: TRBV28; cdr3_length: 13; d_call: TRBD2; clone_size: NA
cdr3_aa: CASSSGQGYEQYF; cdr3_nt: TGTGCCAGCAGCTCGGGACAGGGCTACGAGCAGTACTTC; j_call: TRBJ2-7; v_call: TRBV3-1/TRBV3-2; cdr3_length: 13; d_call: TRBD1; clone_size: NA
cdr3_aa: CASSYYGGTEAFF; cdr3_nt: TGTGCCAGCAGTTATTACGGCGGCACTGAAGCTTTCTTT; j_call: TRBJ1-1; v_call: TRBV6-5; cdr3_length: 13; d_call: NA; clone_size: NA
cdr3_aa: CASSLRAGGSDTQYF; cdr3_nt: TGTGCCAGCAGCTTGCGGGCGGGGGGCTCAGATACGCAGTATTTT; j_call: TRBJ2-3; v_call: TRBV7-3; cdr3_length: 15; d_call: TRBD2; clone_size: NA
cdr3_aa: CASSLQGTVSF; cdr3_nt: TGTGCCAGCAGCTTACAGGGGACGGTGTCCTTC; j_call: TRBJ2-7; v_call: TRBV7-2; cdr3_length: 11; d_call: NA; clone_size: NA
cdr3_aa: CASSRQARTEKLFF; cdr3_nt: TGTGCCAGCAGTAGACAGGCTAGGACTGAAAAACTGTTTTTT; j_call: TRBJ1-4; v_call: TRBV6-5; cdr3_length: 14; d_call: NA; clone_size: NA
cdr3_aa: CASSSTGSSYNEQFF; cdr3_nt: TGTGCCAGCAGCTCGACAGGGAGCTCCTACAATGAGCAGTTCTTC; j_call: TRBJ2-1; v_call: TRBV7-3; cdr3_length: 15; d_call: TRBD1; clone_size: NA
cdr3_aa: CASSQDPMGGPEAFF; cdr3_nt: TGTGCCAGCAGCCAAGACCCTATGGGGGGGCCTGAAGCTTTCTTT; j_call: TRBJ1-1; v_call: TRBV3-1/TRBV3-2; cdr3_length: 15; d_call: NA; clone_size: NA
cdr3_aa: CASTPGQAKLGRPLHF; cdr3_nt: TGTGCCAGCACCCCGGGACAGGCTAAACTCGGACGCCCCCTCCACTTT; j_call: TRBJ1-6; v_call: TRBV6-2/TRBV6-3; cdr3_length: 16; d_call: TRBD1; clone_size: NA
cdr3_aa: CASSQDWEGAYTGELFF; cdr3_nt: TGCGCCAGCAGCCAAGACTGGGAGGGCGCATACACCGGGGAGCTGTTTTTT; j_call: TRBJ2-2; v_call: TRBV4-3; cdr3_length: 17; d_call: TRBD2; clone_size: NA
cdr3_aa: CASRQGAGSPLHF; cdr3_nt: TGTGCCAGCAGACAGGGAGCAGGCTCACCCCTCCACTTT; j_call: TRBJ1-6; v_call: TRBV6-5; cdr3_length: 13; d_call: NA; clone_size: NA
cdr3_aa: CASSLYQGMREKLFF; cdr3_nt: TGTGCCAGCAGTTTATATCAGGGGATGAGGGAAAAACTGTTTTTT; j_call: TRBJ1-4; v_call: TRBV28; cdr3_length: 15; d_call: NA; clone_size: NA
cdr3_aa: CASSLGQGSLREQYF; cdr3_nt: TGCGCCAGCAGCTTGGGACAGGGAAGCCTCCGGGAGCAGTACTTC; j_call: TRBJ2-7; v_call: TRBV5-1; cdr3_length: 15; d_call: TRBD1; clone_size: NA